Shown below are 18 T cell receptor beta chains from a single sample sequenced in a study of brain T cells in children with intractable seizures. Time point in this sample: blood from clinic visit 5 months post-surgery; TSC patient then seizure free. Sequenced by immunoSEQ multiplex PCR; TCRdb stores in-frame clones only, minus some. The sample consists of hundreds of thousands of clones, roughly 93% of them appearing once. The starting material was peripheral blood, obtained roughly 5 months after surgery. Source of these receptors: a boy under two years old with tuberous sclerosis and intractable seizures.

This sequence joins TRBV4-1 and TRBJ2-7; D not certain. Germline V gives CDR1 MGHRA, CDR2 YSYEKL. V lost 3 bases, J lost 1 base, and 10 bases lay in between. The CDR3 has 14 residues. The CDR3 region is CASSQSDASYEQYF. The CDR3 DNA follows: TGCGCCAGCAGCCAGTCCGACGCATCCTACGAGCAGTACTTC.

This clone showed up just once. The genes are TRBV11-3 and TRBJ2-1; 7 positions match TRBD2. CDR3 length: 18 residues. The V gene's germline CDR1 is SGHNT and CDR2 YENEEA. Losses at the gene ends were 5 bases for V and 0 bases for J; bases not matched to a gene: 13. CDR3 sequence: CASSPRSAGGNSYNEQFF. The DNA for the CDR3 is TGTGCCAGCAGCCCTAGGTCAGCCGGGGGGAACTCCTACAATGAGCAGTTCTTC.

The CDR3 is CASSLKGTGELFF. The CDR3 nucleotides are TGTGCCAGCAGTTTAAAGGGCACCGGGGAGCTGTTTTTT. The chain links TRBV27 to TRBJ2-2, with unresolved D. This CDR3 is 13 amino acids long. The germline gives CDR1 MNHEY, CDR2 SMNVEV (reference sequence). V lost 2 bases to trimming and J lost 4 bases, with 5 bases between them.

J is TRBJ2-1 and V is TRBV4-2; D unresolved. CDR3 size: 11 residues. V lost 0 bases and J lost 6, with 0 bases in between. In germline, CDR1 is LGHNA, CDR2 YNFKEQ. In DNA, the CDR3 is TGTGCCAGCAGCCAAGACAATGAGCAGTTCTTC. This sequence encodes CASSQDNEQFF.

The chain recombines TRBV24-1 with TRBJ2-3, with 7 bases matching TRBD1. This CDR3 contains 12 residues. The V gene end was trimmed by 11 bases and the J gene end by 6 bases; junction bases not matched to a gene: 7. The germline V gene encodes CDR1 KGHDR and CDR2 SFDVKD. The CDR3 region has the DNA TGTGCCAGTGACAGGGTGGGGGATACGCAGTATTTT. Its protein product is CASDRVGDTQYF.

The chain joins TRBV24-1 to TRBJ1-2; TRBD1 might be the D (6 bases). The V gene lost 5 bases and the J gene lost 5 bases, with 17 bases spanning the gap. The germline CDR1 and CDR2 sequences are KGHDR and SFDVKD. The CDR3 has 15 residues. CDR3 DNA: TGTGCCACCAGTGGTCCGGGACATAATGATTATGGCTACACCTTC. Amino acid sequence: CATSGPGHNDYGYTF.

The rearrangement links TRBV5-1 to TRBJ2-3; D might be TRBD1 or TRBD2, each matching 5 bases. This CDR3 comprises 16 residues. Germline CDR1 and CDR2: SGHRS and YFSETQ. V was cut by 9 bases and J by 1 base, with 21 bases left in between. CDR3 bases: TGCGCCACCTCGCGAGGGGACCCCACTGGCACAGATACGCAGTATTTT. Translated: CATSRGDPTGTDTQYF.

The J gene is TRBJ2-2, the V gene TRBV9, with 10 bases fitting TRBD2. Germline values: CDR1 SGDLS, CDR2 YYNGEE. The CDR3 runs to 15 residues. V gave up 0 bases and J gave up 7 bases; unmatched junction bases: 3. CDR3 nucleotide sequence: TGTGCCAGCAGCGTAGCTAGCGGGAGCAGCGGGGAGCTGTTTTTT. This codes for CASSVASGSSGELFF.

This chain links TRBV4-1 with TRBJ1-1; the match to TRBD1 covers 10 bases. The V and J ends lost 2 bases and 5 bases, in that order; junction bases with no gene match: 2. This CDR3 is 14 amino acids long. Germline V CDR1 and CDR2: MGHRA, YSYEKL. CDR3 residues: CASSQRDRGTEAFF. CDR3 DNA: TGCGCCAGCAGCCAACGGGACAGGGGTACTGAAGCTTTCTTT.

The V gene is TRBV2, the J gene TRBJ1-6, with 8 bases that match TRBD1. The CDR3 totals 15 residues. CDR1 is SNHLY, CDR2 FYNNEI, per germline. The J segment lost 9 bases and the V segment lost 0 bases, leaving 4 bases of the junction unmatched. CDR3 in amino acids: CASSEAWGQVSPLHF. In DNA, the CDR3 is TGTGCCAGCAGTGAAGCGTGGGGACAGGTTTCACCCCTCCACTTT.

CDR3 sequence: CASSLQGSGNEQFF. The CDR3 DNA follows: TGTGCCAGCAGTTTACAGGGATCGGGGAATGAGCAGTTCTTC. The genes are TRBV27 and TRBJ2-1, with D tentatively TRBD1 or TRBD2 (5 bases each). The CDR3 is 14 amino acids. V was clipped by 2 bases and J by 7 bases, with 12 bases between them. Germline CDR1 and CDR2: MNHEY and SMNVEV (reference sequence).

V gene TRBV30 combines with J gene TRBJ2-6; possibly TRBD1 for D (5 bases). The germline gives CDR1 GTSNPN, CDR2 SVGIG (reference sequence). The V end was cut by 2 bases, the J end by 4 bases, with 12 bases between. The CDR3 totals 15 residues. The CDR3 DNA follows: TGTGCCTGGAGTCGGATAGGGGTCGGGGCCAACGTCCTGACTTTC. Protein product: CAWSRIGVGANVLTF.

This chain uses TRBV6-4 with TRBJ2-7, with TRBD1 as a possible D gene (6 bases). Trimming cost V 6 bases and J 2 bases, with 11 bases left between them. The CDR3 is 13 amino acids. CDR1 and CDR2 from the germline V gene are MRHNA and SNTAGT. The DNA of the CDR3 is TGTGCCAGCAGCCGGGACATAACCTACGAGCAGTACTTC. Amino acids: CASSRDITYEQYF.

The rearrangement links TRBV5-1 to TRBJ2-1, with D possibly called TRBD1 or TRBD2 (5 bases each). This CDR3 has 14 amino acids. Germline V gene data show CDR1 as SGHRS and CDR2 as YFSETQ. V was clipped by 5 bases and J by 3 bases, with 12 bases between them. Here the CDR3 DNA reads TGCGCCAGCAGACTAGGTGGGGGCTACAATGAGCAGTTCTTC. It specifies CASRLGGGYNEQFF.

V usage is TRBV7-8 and J usage is TRBJ2-3; D is unclear. The CDR3 runs to 15 residues. Trimming pared 1 base from V and 1 base from J, leaving 9 bases between. Germline V CDR1 and CDR2: SGHVS, FQNEAQ. Here the CDR3 DNA reads TGTGCCAGCAGCTTAGTTGAGGTCGGCACAGATACGCAGTATTTT. Its translation: CASSLVEVGTDTQYF.

This chain joins TRBV19 and TRBJ1-6, with D tentatively TRBD1 (6 bases). V lost 9 bases, J lost 6 bases, and 18 bases lay in between. This CDR3 has 15 amino acids. CDR1 LNHDA and CDR2 SQIVND come from the germline V gene (reference sequence). The CDR3 coding sequence is TGTGCCAGATTCTTTCGGGGGCGGAGTAATTCACCCCTCCACTTT. Protein sequence: CARFFRGRSNSPLHF. Filled out from reference TRBV19 and TRBJ1-6, the complete variable domain reads DGGITQSPKYLFRKEGQNVTLSCEQNLNHDAMYWYRQDPGQGLRLIYYSQIVNDFQKGDIAEGYSVSREKKESFPLTVTSAQKNPTAFYLCARFFRGRSNSPLHFGNGTRLTVT.

This clone was seen once. The rearrangement joins TRBV20-1 to TRBJ2-3; D gene ambiguous. The germline V and J ends were trimmed by 7 bases and 2 bases, with 7 bases remaining between them. The germline V gene has CDR1 DFQATT and CDR2 SNEGSKA (reference sequence). This CDR3 has 11 residues. The CDR3 reads CSGLFTDTQYF. In DNA form, the CDR3 reads TGCAGTGGTCTCTTCACAGATACGCAGTATTTT.

The rearrangement joins TRBV4-1 to TRBJ2-1, with D possibly being TRBD2 (6 bases). Germline V CDR1 and CDR2: MGHRA, YSYEKL. V was trimmed by 10 bases and J by 7 bases, leaving 20 bases between them. CDR3 length equals 14 residues. The CDR3 nucleotides read TGCGCCACAGGGAGGAGGGTGGGACGGAATGAGCAGTTCTTC. Translating it yields CATGRRVGRNEQFF.